The 9 T cell receptor beta chains listed next were all sequenced from one sample in a study of human T cells and chemical hapten exposure. TCRdb passed the RACE reads through MiXCR, listing each CDR3 protein once. The sample has 70,000 to 90,000 distinct CDR3 sequences, about 10% seen once; the top ten hold more than 4%. Indicated time point: patch test 2, 6 weeks after DPC sensitization. The treatment: therapeutic diphenylcyclopropenone sensitization with weekly scalp DPC. This material consisted of whole blood, taken in connection with sensitization to the hapten diphenylcyclopropenone (DPC). The source of these receptors is a woman between 45 and 65 years old with alopecia areata. Some clones in this sample may be carry-over from other donors' samples.

This clonotype was recorded many times. The chain uses TRBV9 and TRBJ1-2; D gene uncertain. Per the germline V gene, CDR1 is SGDLS and CDR2 is YYNGEE. V was cut by 4 bases and J by 4 bases, with 20 bases left in between. This CDR3 region has 16 residues. CDR3 DNA: TGTGCCAGCAGCCCCAGAATGAAGGCAGAGGCCTATGGCTACACCTTC. Its translation is CASSPRMKAEAYGYTF.

There are many counts of this clonotype. This chain uses TRBV21-1 with TRBJ1-1; the table calls TRBD1, which could not be checked here. TRBV21-1 has pseudogene status. This CDR3 is built from 14 residues. Written as DNA, the CDR3 is TGTGCCAGCAGCGCGGGACAGGTGAACACTGAAGCTTTCTTT. As protein: CASSAGQVNTEAFF.

This clonotype was counted between two and nine times. The J gene is TRBJ2-1, the V gene TRBV6-1; no reliable D call. This CDR3 region has 17 residues. V was trimmed by 3 bases and J by 0 bases, leaving 15 bases between them. Per the germline V gene, CDR1 is MNHNS and CDR2 is SASEGT. The CDR3 DNA sequence: TGTGCCAGCAGTGAGGCCGATTATTTAAGCTCCTACAATGAGCAGTTCTTC. This encodes CASSEADYLSSYNEQFF.

A few counts support this clonotype. The J gene is TRBJ1-3, the V gene TRBV5-1; 8 bases fit TRBD1. The CDR3 consists of 17 residues. The germline V gene encodes CDR1 SGHRS and CDR2 YFSETQ. V lost 4 bases to trimming and J lost 0 bases; unmatched junction nucleotides: 9. This chain's CDR3 is CASSPGQAQSSGNTIYF. CDR3 DNA: TGCGCCAGCAGCCCGGGACAGGCACAGAGCTCTGGAAACACCATATATTTT.

V gene TRBV7-6 combines with J gene TRBJ2-5; D is ambiguous. V lost 2 bases to trimming and J lost 1 base, with 8 bases between them. The germline gives CDR1 SGHVS, CDR2 FNYEAQ. The length of the CDR3 is 14 residues. CDR3: CASSLMVGQETQYF. The CDR3 DNA follows: TGTGCCAGCAGCTTAATGGTCGGCCAAGAGACCCAGTACTTC.

The rearrangement joins TRBV7-6 to TRBJ2-1; maybe TRBD2 (5 bases). The ends were cut back, 5 bases at V and 6 bases at J, with 20 bases in the middle. The CDR3 length is 16 residues. In germline, CDR1 is SGHVS, CDR2 FNYEAQ. CDR3 amino acids: CASSLTRPFAGNEQFF. The CDR3 DNA is TGTGCCAGCAGCCTTACCCGCCCTTTTGCGGGCAATGAGCAGTTCTTC.

The V and J genes are TRBV6-6 and TRBJ1-6, with 7 bases fitting TRBD1. Germline V CDR1 and CDR2: MNHNY, SVGAGI (reference sequence). This CDR3 is built from 15 residues. Trimming cost V 4 bases and J 8 bases; bases outside gene matches: 8. For the CDR3, the DNA is TGTGCCAGCAGTTCCCAGGGGGTCAGCCATTCACCCCTCCACTTT. Its protein product is CASSSQGVSHSPLHF.

This clonotype was seen ten or more times. The chain is built from TRBV7-9 and TRBJ1-6; unclear D gene. The CDR3 spans 16 residues. Per germline, CDR1 SEHNR and CDR2 FQNEAQ (reference sequence). The ends were cut back, 5 bases at V and 11 bases at J, with 22 bases in the middle. CDR3 protein: CASSPERTLGQAPLHF. In nucleotides, the CDR3 is TGTGCCAGCAGCCCGGAGAGGACCCTCGGCCAGGCACCCCTCCACTTT.

This rearrangement joins TRBV3-1 to TRBJ2-7; the match to TRBD1 covers 8 bases. The V and J ends lost 4 bases and 0 bases, in that order; junction bases with no gene match: 5. In germline, CDR1 is LGHDT, CDR2 YNNKEL (reference sequence). The CDR3 loop spans 15 amino acids. The CDR3 here is CASSPNRGSSYEQYF. The CDR3 DNA is TGTGCCAGCAGCCCGAACAGGGGGAGCTCCTACGAGCAGTACTTC.